This TCR beta chain was captured in a study of cytomegalovirus exposure and HLA in healthy donors. Study-wide background: HLA-typed donors were the source of approximately 80 million unique TCRs, which an early data release held. Study-level points and caveats: Most likely, a cluster of highly shared sequence variants arose as a sequencing artifact. A link between a missense DCLRE1C variant and TCR beta V- and J-gene trimming emerged from a later analysis. Immune exposure information comprised only CMV serostatus.

From germline, CDR1 is SGHNT and CDR2 YYREEE (reference sequence). The V and J ends lost 4 bases and 7 bases respectively, with 20 bases between them. The CDR3 extends over 15 amino acids. PCR primers comprised 60 Vbeta and 13 Jbeta primers. Clones were sequenced by immunoSEQ multiplex PCR, and TCRdb holds only the in-frame ones, with some missing. This table has 120,000 to 150,000 clones, approximately 73% appearing once. Worth noting for this clone: Its antigen is not identified.

Sequenced sample: PBMCs. The origin of this receptor is a woman aged 40-49 years in good health and CMV-seronegative. The chain couples TRBV5-4 to TRBJ1-2; weak D call: TRBD1 (6 bases). The chain's CDR3 is CASSRQGNLGAGYTF. Here the CDR3 DNA reads TGTGCCAGCAGCCGTCAGGGGAATCTGGGGGCTGGCTACACCTTC.